The clone carrying this TCR beta chain has more than one count but fewer than ten. Germline CDR1 and CDR2: SGHTA and FQGNSA. V was cut by 4 bases and J by 5 bases, with 13 bases left in between. The CDR3 is 14 residues long. These data belong to a study of blood T cell repertoires in COVID-19. The overall study: Acute and convalescent COVID-19 specimens originated in the United States, Italy and Spain. PBMCs, B-cell-depleted T cells, or T cells provided the cDNA or gDNA that made up the material.

Original processing notes: Reference gene primer amplification gave estimated nucleated cell counts. Clones were sequenced by immunoSEQ multiplex PCR, and TCRdb holds only the in-frame ones, with some missing. V and J calls and clone size are given by that table; D and trimming were obtained from the DNA. The repertoire holds around 49,000 clones, with roughly 79% as singletons. Seattle's cohort entered during active infection and was followed longitudinally. Source material: peripheral blood. The J gene is TRBJ2-3, the V gene TRBV7-2, with a weak D call TRBD2 (5 bases). The TCR sequence derives from a woman aged 80 or over with COVID-19, enrolled during active disease. In nucleotides, the CDR3 is TGTGCCAGCAGCTCACTTCTTGCGGGAGATACGCAGTATTTT. Translated: CASSSLLAGDTQYF.